Listed below are T cell receptor beta chains from one sample, sequenced in a study of a mutant IDH1 vaccine in newly diagnosed glioma. Sequencing was performed with immunoSEQ multiplex PCR; in TCRdb, only in-frame clones are kept and a portion is missing. The sample has about 50,000 clones, over 75% seen once; the top ten hold around 4.6%. No antigen has been identified for these receptors. The source was PBMCs, collected from a glioma patient whose treatment included an IDH1 peptide vaccine. The receptors were gathered from a middle-aged woman with glioma. Some clones in this sample may be carry-over from other donors' samples. Both conserved end residues are part of each CDR3. The D gene is left open where the match is weak. Some rows have no size entry. The others give once, few or many, or a class for an expanded clone.

v_gene	j_gene	d_gene	abundance	CDR3aa	CDR3nt
TRBV5-1	TRBJ1-3	NA	NA	CASSTGPSGNTIYF	TGCGCCAGCAGCACGGGACCCTCTGGAAACACCATATATTTT
TRBV5-4	TRBJ2-3	TRBD1	NA	CASSFPMTGTDTQYF	TGTGCCAGCAGCTTTCCCATGACAGGGACAGATACGCAGTATTTT
TRBV6-6	TRBJ1-2	NA	NA	CASSSTDGYTF	TGTGCCAGCAGTTCGACAGATGGCTACACCTTC
TRBV6-1	TRBJ2-1	TRBD1	few	CASSEIQGATDEQFF	TGTGCCAGCAGTGAAATCCAGGGGGCCACGGATGAGCAGTTCTTC
TRBV6-4	TRBJ1-1	NA	NA	CASSDRVEGLWLNTEAFF	TGTGCCAGCAGTGACCGTGTCGAAGGACTATGGCTGAACACTGAAGCTTTCTTT
TRBV6-5	TRBJ1-6	TRBD1	NA	CASSYGTGGSDSPLHF	TGTGCCAGCAGTTACGGGACAGGGGGCTCCGATTCACCCCTCCACTTT
TRBV27	TRBJ1-6	TRBD1	NA	CASSLKGQGHSPLHF	TGTGCCAGCAGTTTAAAGGGACAGGGTCATTCACCCCTCCACTTT
TRBV9	TRBJ2-4	NA	NA	CASSVDKGMGKNIQYF	TGTGCCAGCAGCGTAGATAAGGGGATGGGCAAAAACATTCAGTACTTC
TRBV9	TRBJ1-1	NA	NA	CASSVGEGYTEAFF	TGTGCCAGCAGCGTAGGAGAGGGATACACTGAAGCTTTCTTT
TRBV7-2	TRBJ1-3	NA	NA	CASSGTGTPGNTIYF	TGTGCCAGCAGCGGAACCGGGACCCCTGGAAACACCATATATTTT
TRBV11-2	TRBJ1-3	NA	NA	CASSPLRGSTDSGNTIYF	TGTGCCAGCAGCCCCCTGAGGGGCAGCACCGACTCTGGAAACACCATATATTTT
TRBV5-5	TRBJ2-3	TRBD1	once	CASSLVTGQARGDTQYF	TGTGCCAGCAGCTTGGTTACCGGACAGGCAAGAGGGGATACGCAGTATTTT
TRBV15	TRBJ1-1	NA	NA	CATSRGNGQFAEAFF	TGTGCCACCAGCAGAGGTAATGGACAGTTCGCTGAAGCTTTCTTT
TRBV5-1	TRBJ2-5	TRBD2	NA	CASSQGLAGGPQETQYF	TGCGCCAGCAGCCAAGGACTAGCGGGGGGTCCTCAAGAGACCCAGTACTTC
TRBV2	TRBJ2-5	TRBD1	NA	CATGQGPGTQYF	TGTGCCACGGGACAGGGGCCAGGGACCCAGTACTTC
TRBV5-4	TRBJ2-7	TRBD1	NA	CASSSGQGRYEQYF	TGCGCCAGCAGCTCCGGACAGGGGAGGTACGAGCAGTACTTC
TRBV4-2	TRBJ1-1	NA	NA	CASSQEARRGTEAFF	TGTGCCAGCAGCCAAGAGGCACGGCGAGGGACTGAAGCTTTCTTT
TRBV7-2	TRBJ1-5	TRBD1	few	CASSLDKGASQPQHF	TGTGCCAGCAGCCTGGATAAGGGGGCGAGTCAGCCCCAGCATTTT
TRBV27	TRBJ1-1	NA	NA	CASTSPGENTEAFF	TGTGCCAGCACCTCCCCCGGGGAGAACACTGAAGCTTTCTTT
TRBV27	TRBJ2-1	NA	NA	CASSLGIPSGEQFF	TGTGCCAGCAGTTTGGGAATTCCATCCGGTGAGCAGTTCTTC
TRBV7-9	TRBJ2-5	NA	NA	CASSEAETQYF	TGTGCCAGCAGCGAGGCCGAGACCCAGTACTTC
TRBV29-1	TRBJ2-6	TRBD1	NA	CSVEDRGPAGANVLTF	TGCAGCGTTGAGGACAGGGGGCCTGCTGGGGCCAACGTCCTGACTTTC
TRBV6-5	TRBJ2-3	NA	NA	CASGLQQSTDTQYF	TGTGCCAGCGGCCTCCAGCAGAGCACAGATACGCAGTATTTT
TRBV2	TRBJ2-3	NA	NA	CASSGQTELMDTQYF	TGTGCCAGCAGTGGACAGACAGAGCTTATGGATACGCAGTATTTT
TRBV5-1	TRBJ1-1	TRBD1	NA	CASSFWDRNTEAFF	TGCGCCAGCAGCTTTTGGGACAGGAACACTGAAGCTTTCTTT
TRBV7-2	TRBJ2-3	TRBD2	NA	CASSPGLAGGRDTQYF	TGTGCCAGCAGCCCCGGACTAGCGGGGGGGAGAGATACGCAGTATTTT
TRBV18	TRBJ1-5	NA	NA	CASSPGDQPQHF	TGTGCCAGCTCACCGGGGGACCAGCCCCAGCATTTT
TRBV19	TRBJ1-4	NA	once	CASSIGLFLAHEKLFF	TGTGCCAGTAGTATCGGCCTCTTTCTCGCCCACGAAAAACTGTTTTTT
TRBV19	TRBJ1-5	TRBD1	few	CASSRSGTGGVPQHF	TGTGCCAGTAGTAGGTCCGGGACAGGGGGCGTCCCCCAGCATTTT
TRBV29-1	TRBJ1-2	TRBD1	NA	CSVPAGTGGSRGYTF	TGCAGCGTTCCAGCGGGGACAGGGGGGAGTAGGGGCTACACCTTC
TRBV2	TRBJ1-1	TRBD1	NA	CASTRDSSEAFF	TGTGCCAGCACCCGGGACAGTTCTGAAGCTTTCTTT
TRBV7-8	TRBJ1-2	NA	once	CASSLAPPNYGYTF	TGTGCCAGCAGCTTAGCGCCGCCGAACTATGGCTACACCTTC
TRBV2	TRBJ2-2	NA	few	CATIKSGELFF	TGTGCCACCATAAAGTCAGGGGAGCTGTTTTTT
TRBV29-1	TRBJ2-5	NA	NA	CSASLGETQYF	TGCAGCGCATCCTTAGGGGAGACCCAGTACTTC
TRBV9	TRBJ2-5	TRBD1	NA	CASSAWDRARETQYF	TGTGCCAGCAGCGCGTGGGACAGGGCGAGGGAGACCCAGTACTTC
TRBV6-1	TRBJ1-3	TRBD1	NA	CASSAQGGGGNTIYF	TGTGCCAGCAGTGCCCAAGGGGGCGGTGGAAACACCATATATTTT
TRBV5-1	TRBJ1-4	TRBD1	NA	CASSPDRGRKVF	TGCGCCAGCAGCCCAGACAGGGGGCGGAAGGTTTTT
TRBV7-9	TRBJ2-7	NA	NA	CASSLSQASSYEQYF	TGTGCCAGCAGCCTCTCACAGGCTAGCTCCTACGAGCAGTACTTC
TRBV5-4	TRBJ2-3	TRBD2	few	CASSPGLAGELDTQYF	TGTGCCAGCAGCCCGGGACTAGCGGGAGAATTGGATACGCAGTATTTT
TRBV6-5	TRBJ2-3	TRBD2	NA	CASSPLAGGHTQYF	TGTGCCAGCAGTCCACTAGCGGGAGGGCATACGCAGTATTTT
TRBV4-1	TRBJ2-3	TRBD2	NA	CASSRASGGADTQYF	TGCGCCAGCAGCCGAGCTAGCGGGGGGGCAGATACGCAGTATTTT